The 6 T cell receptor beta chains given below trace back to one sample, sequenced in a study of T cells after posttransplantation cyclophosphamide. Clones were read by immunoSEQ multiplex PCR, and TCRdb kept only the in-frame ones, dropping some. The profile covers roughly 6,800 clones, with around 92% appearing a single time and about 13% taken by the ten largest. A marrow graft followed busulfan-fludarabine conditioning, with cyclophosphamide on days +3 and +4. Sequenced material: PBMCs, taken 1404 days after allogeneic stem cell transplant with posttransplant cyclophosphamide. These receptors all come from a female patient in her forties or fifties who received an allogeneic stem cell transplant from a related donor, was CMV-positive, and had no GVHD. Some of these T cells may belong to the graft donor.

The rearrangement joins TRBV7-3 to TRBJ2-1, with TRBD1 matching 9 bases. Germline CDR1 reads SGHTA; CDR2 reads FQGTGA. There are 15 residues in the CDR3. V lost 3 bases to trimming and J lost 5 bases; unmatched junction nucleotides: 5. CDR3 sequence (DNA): TGTGCCAGCAGCTTCCCTGGACAGGGGCACAATGAGCAGTTCTTC. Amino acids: CASSFPGQGHNEQFF. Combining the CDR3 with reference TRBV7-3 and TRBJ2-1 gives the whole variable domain GAGVSQTPSNKVTEKGKYVELRCDPISGHTALYWYRQSLGQGPEFLIYFQGTGAADDSGLPNDRFFAVRPEGSVSTLKIQRTERGDSAVYLCASSFPGQGHNEQFFGPGTRLTVL.

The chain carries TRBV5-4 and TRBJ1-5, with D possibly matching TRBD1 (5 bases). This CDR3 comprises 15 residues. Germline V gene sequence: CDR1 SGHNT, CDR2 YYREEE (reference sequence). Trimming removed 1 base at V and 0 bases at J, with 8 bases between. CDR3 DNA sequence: TGTGCCAGCAGCTTGACGGGGGATAGCAATCAGCCCCAGCATTTT. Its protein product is CASSLTGDSNQPQHF.

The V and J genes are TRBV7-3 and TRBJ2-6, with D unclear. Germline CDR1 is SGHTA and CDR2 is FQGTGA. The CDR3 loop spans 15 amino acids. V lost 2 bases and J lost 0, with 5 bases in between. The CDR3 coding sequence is TGTGCCAGCAGCTTAGTCCTCTCTGGGGCCAACGTCCTGACTTTC. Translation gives CASSLVLSGANVLTF.

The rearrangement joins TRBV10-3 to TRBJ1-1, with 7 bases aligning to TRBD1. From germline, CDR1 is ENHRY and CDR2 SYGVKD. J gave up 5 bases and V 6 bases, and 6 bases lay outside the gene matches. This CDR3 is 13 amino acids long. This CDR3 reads CAIRRGLATEAFF. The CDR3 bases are TGTGCCATCAGAAGGGGGCTTGCGACTGAAGCTTTCTTT.

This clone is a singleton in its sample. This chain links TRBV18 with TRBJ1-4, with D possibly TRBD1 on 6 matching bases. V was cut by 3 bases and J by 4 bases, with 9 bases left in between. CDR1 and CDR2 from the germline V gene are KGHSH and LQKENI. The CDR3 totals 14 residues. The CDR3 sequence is CASSPDSHNEKLFF. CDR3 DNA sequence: TGTGCCAGCTCACCGGACAGTCATAATGAAAAACTGTTTTTT.

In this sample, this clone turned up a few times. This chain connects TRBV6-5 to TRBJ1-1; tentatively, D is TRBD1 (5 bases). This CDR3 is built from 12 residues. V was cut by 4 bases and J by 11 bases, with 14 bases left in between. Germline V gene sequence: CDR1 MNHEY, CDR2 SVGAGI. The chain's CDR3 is CASSLSTGGAFF. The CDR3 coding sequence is TGTGCCAGCAGTTTGTCCACAGGTGGGGCTTTCTTT.